The 11 T cell receptor beta chains below come from one sample, sequenced in a study of breast tumors, draining lymph nodes, adjacent tissues. MiXCR, run by TCRdb on the multiplex PCR reads, gives a single entry per CDR3 protein. The sample lists some 120,000 distinct CDR3 sequences, nearly 20% occurring once. Breast cancer patients provided tissue from their axillary draining lymph nodes. The sample comprised axillary lymph node tissue. Source of these receptors: a female donor with breast cancer. Some clones in this sample may be carry-over from other donors' samples.

In this sample, this clonotype turned up once. At one of its ends the junction is not consistent with the germline gene, which may arise from a read error. The genes are TRBV6-6 and TRBJ2-4, with 8 nucleotides matching TRBD1. CDR1 and CDR2 (germline): MNHNY, SVGAGI (reference sequence). The CDR3 sequence is 15 residues long. The chain's CDR3 is CASSYSTGAKNIQYF. As DNA, the CDR3 is TGTGCCAGCAGTTACTCGACAGGGGCCAAAAACATTCAGTATTTC.

This clonotype was observed at least ten times. This sequence joins TRBV9 and TRBJ2-1; 9 positions match TRBD2. The germline gives CDR1 SGDLS, CDR2 YYNGEE. This CDR3 region has 18 residues. Trimming removed 0 bases from V and 1 base from J; junction bases left unmatched: 8. CDR3 bases: TGTGCCAGCAGCGTAGAAGAAGCTAGCGGGATGTCCTACAATGAGCAGTTCTTC. It encodes CASSVEEASGMSYNEQFF.

The sample holds many counts of this clonotype. V usage is TRBV4-1 and J usage is TRBJ2-1; TRBD2 matches at 15 bases. This CDR3 has 14 residues. Trimming took 8 bases from V and 8 from J; bases not matched to a gene: 4. Germline CDR1 is MGHRA and CDR2 is YSYEKL. As DNA, the CDR3 is TGCGCCAGCTCGGGACTAGCGGGGGGCGATGAGCAGTTCTTC. Its protein is CASSGLAGGDEQFF.

This clonotype has a count of ten or more. V is TRBV10-3 and J is TRBJ2-4; 7 bases map to TRBD2. The germline V gene encodes CDR1 ENHRY and CDR2 SYGVKD. The CDR3 contains 13 residues. Losses at the gene ends were 2 bases for V and 6 bases for J; bases not matched to a gene: 1. This CDR3 reads CAISEGRGNIQYF. CDR3 in DNA: TGTGCCATCAGTGAGGGGAGGGGAAACATTCAGTACTTC.

J is TRBJ2-5 and V is TRBV11-2, with 12 positions matching TRBD2. CDR3 size: 17 residues. V lost 4 bases, J lost 2 bases, and 8 bases stayed unmatched. CDR1 is SGHAT, CDR2 FQNNGV, per germline. CDR3 in DNA: TGTGCCAGCAGCTCACTAGCGGGGGGCAGGGAACAAGAGACCCAGTACTTC. It codes for CASSSLAGGREQETQYF.

This clonotype occurred many times. V usage is TRBV4-1 and J usage is TRBJ2-1; tentative D call: TRBD2 (7 bases). This CDR3 region has 14 residues. V was trimmed by 0 bases and J by 8 bases, leaving 11 bases between them. Germline V gives CDR1 MGHRA, CDR2 YSYEKL. CDR3 bases: TGCGCCAGCAGCCAAGAGGGCGGGGGCCATGAGCAGTTCTTC. Translation gives CASSQEGGGHEQFF.

This clonotype has at least ten counts. The CDR3 here is CSARRTSGGSYNEQFF. The CDR3 DNA is TGCAGTGCTAGAAGAACTAGCGGGGGTTCCTACAATGAGCAGTTCTTC. The chain couples TRBV20-1 to TRBJ2-1; 11 bases match TRBD2. Germline V CDR1 and CDR2: DFQATT, SNEGSKA (reference sequence). J lost 1 base, V lost 2 bases, and 4 bases had no gene match. The CDR3 contains 16 residues.

This clonotype was observed many times. The chain uses TRBV7-6 and TRBJ1-3, with no clear D. The length of the CDR3 is 16 residues. CDR1 and CDR2 (germline): SGHVS, FNYEAQ. V lost 1 base and J lost 6, with 16 bases in between. The CDR3 reads CASSLGGSRWENTIYF. Here the CDR3 DNA reads TGTGCCAGCAGCTTAGGAGGGAGCCGTTGGGAAAACACCATATATTTT.

This clonotype was recorded many times. This chain joins TRBV7-3 and TRBJ2-2, with TRBD1 matching over 7 bases. The germline V gene has CDR1 SGHTA and CDR2 FQGTGA. This CDR3 spans 15 amino acids. Losses at the gene ends were 6 bases for V and 1 base for J; bases not matched to a gene: 5. In nucleotides, the CDR3 is TGTGCCAGCAGTAGACAGGGACAGAACACCGGGGAGCTGTTTTTT. Its translation: CASSRQGQNTGELFF.

This clonotype was seen at least ten times. CDR3 DNA: TGTGCCAGCAGCTTAGTAGGGGTAACTGGGGCCAACGTCCTGACTTTC. Protein: CASSLVGVTGANVLTF. The chain is built from TRBV7-2 and TRBJ2-6; possible D gene TRBD1, 5 bases. Germline CDR1 is SGHTA and CDR2 is FQGNSA. V lost 1 base and J 2 bases, leaving 9 bases between the germline ends. The CDR3 is 16 residues long.

This clonotype was counted at least ten times. The chain's CDR3 is CASSFNPDRTQYF. The CDR3 DNA sequence: TGTGCCAGCAGCTTTAACCCGGATCGGACCCAGTACTTC. The chain recombines TRBV5-4 with TRBJ2-5, with unresolved D. Germline values: CDR1 SGHNT, CDR2 YYREEE (reference sequence). Trimming shortened V by 2 bases and J by 7 bases, and 12 bases separated the two germline ends. The CDR3 contains 13 residues.